This T cell receptor (beta chain) was sequenced during a study of Ad26.COV2.S vaccination and SARS-CoV-2 variants. Overall study context: Participants got Ad26.COV2.S intramuscularly, once or twice 56 days apart.

Described treatment: some 20 received Ad26.COV2.S at low or high dose, single or two shots; about 5 received placebo; per-sample allocation not given. Sampling was done on day 63 after the first vaccine or placebo injection. An Ad26 vector expressing Wuhan-strain SARS-CoV-2 spike served as the vaccine. The V and J ends lost 4 bases and 6 bases respectively, with 10 bases between them. Germline V CDR1 and CDR2: KGHSH, LQKENI. CDR3 length: 13 residues. Assay: immunoSEQ multiplex PCR; the TCRdb copy retains only in-frame clones and omits some. The data hold 300,000 to 350,000 clones, with 85% to 90% observed a single time.

The origin of this receptor is a person between 18 and 60 years old who received the Ad26.COV2.S COVID-19 vaccine or a placebo. The rearrangement joins TRBV18 to TRBJ1-5; unclear D gene. The sequences come from peripheral blood, collected in a trial of Ad26.COV2.S vaccine versus placebo. CDR3 DNA: TGTGCCAGCTCACGGCAGGAGAGTCAGCCCCAGCATTTT. Protein sequence: CASSRQESQPQHF.